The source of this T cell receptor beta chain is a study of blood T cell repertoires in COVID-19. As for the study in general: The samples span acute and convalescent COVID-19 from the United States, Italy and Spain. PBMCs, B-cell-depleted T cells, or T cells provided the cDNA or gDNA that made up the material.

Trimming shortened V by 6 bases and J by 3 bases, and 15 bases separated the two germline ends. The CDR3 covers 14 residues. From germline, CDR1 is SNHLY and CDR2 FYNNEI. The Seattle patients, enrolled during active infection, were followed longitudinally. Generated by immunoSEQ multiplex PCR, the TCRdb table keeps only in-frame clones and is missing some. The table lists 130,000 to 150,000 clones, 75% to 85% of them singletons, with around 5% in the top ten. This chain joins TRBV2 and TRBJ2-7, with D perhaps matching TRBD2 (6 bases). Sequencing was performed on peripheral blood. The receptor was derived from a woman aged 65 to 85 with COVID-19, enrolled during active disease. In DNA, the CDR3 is TGTGCCAGCAGGGGAGTTCTCGGGGGCTACGAGCAGTACTTC. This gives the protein CASRGVLGGYEQYF.